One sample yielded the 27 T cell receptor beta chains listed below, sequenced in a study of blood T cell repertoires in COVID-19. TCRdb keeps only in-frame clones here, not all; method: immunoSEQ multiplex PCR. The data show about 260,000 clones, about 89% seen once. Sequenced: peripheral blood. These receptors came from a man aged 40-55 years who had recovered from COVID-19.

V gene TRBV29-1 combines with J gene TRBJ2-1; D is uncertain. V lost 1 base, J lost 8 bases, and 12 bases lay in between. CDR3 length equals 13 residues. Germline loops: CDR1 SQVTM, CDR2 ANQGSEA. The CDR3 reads CSVEVQLEHEQFF. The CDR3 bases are TGCAGCGTTGAAGTTCAGCTGGAGCATGAGCAGTTCTTC.

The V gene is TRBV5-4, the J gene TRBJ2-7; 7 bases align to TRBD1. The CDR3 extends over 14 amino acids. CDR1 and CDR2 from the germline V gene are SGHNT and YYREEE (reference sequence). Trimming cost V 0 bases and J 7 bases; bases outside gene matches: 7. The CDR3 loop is CASSLGQGRAEQYF. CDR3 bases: TGTGCCAGCAGCTTGGGACAGGGCCGGGCGGAGCAGTACTTC.

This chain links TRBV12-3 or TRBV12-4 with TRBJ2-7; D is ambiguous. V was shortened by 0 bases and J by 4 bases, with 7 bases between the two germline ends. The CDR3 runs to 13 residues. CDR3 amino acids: CASSLAQMYEQYF. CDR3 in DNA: TGTGCCAGCAGTTTAGCTCAGATGTACGAGCAGTACTTC.

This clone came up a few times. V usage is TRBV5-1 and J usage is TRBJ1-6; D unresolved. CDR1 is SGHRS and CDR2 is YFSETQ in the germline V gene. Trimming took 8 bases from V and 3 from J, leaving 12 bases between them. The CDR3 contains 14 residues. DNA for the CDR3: TGCGCCAGAAGCGACTGTAACTATAATTCACCCCTCCACTTT. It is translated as CARSDCNYNSPLHF.

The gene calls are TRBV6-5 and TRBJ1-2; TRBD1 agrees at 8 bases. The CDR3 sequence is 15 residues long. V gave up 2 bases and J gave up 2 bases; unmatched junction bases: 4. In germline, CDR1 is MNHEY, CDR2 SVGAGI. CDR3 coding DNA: TGTGCCAGCAGTTACCTGGACAGGGCCAACTATGGCTACACCTTC. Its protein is CASSYLDRANYGYTF.

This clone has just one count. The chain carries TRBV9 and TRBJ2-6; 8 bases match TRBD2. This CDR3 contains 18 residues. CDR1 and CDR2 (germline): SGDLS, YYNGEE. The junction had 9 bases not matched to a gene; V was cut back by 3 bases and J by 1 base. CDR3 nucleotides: TGTGCCAGCAGCGATGGGCCGGGAGGGGGTTCTGGGGCCAACGTCCTGACTTTC. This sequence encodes CASSDGPGGGSGANVLTF.

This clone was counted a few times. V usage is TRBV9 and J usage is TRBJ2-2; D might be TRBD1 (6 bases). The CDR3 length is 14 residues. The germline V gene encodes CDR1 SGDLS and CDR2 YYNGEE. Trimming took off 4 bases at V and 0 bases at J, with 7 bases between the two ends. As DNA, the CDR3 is TGTGCCAGCAGCACAGGGCCGAACACCGGGGAGCTGTTTTTT. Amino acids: CASSTGPNTGELFF.

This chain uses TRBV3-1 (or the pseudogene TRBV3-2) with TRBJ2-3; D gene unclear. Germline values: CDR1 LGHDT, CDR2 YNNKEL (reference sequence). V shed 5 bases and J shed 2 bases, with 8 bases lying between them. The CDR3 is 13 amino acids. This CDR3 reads CASSAKTTDTQYF. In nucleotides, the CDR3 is TGTGCCAGCAGCGCTAAAACCACAGATACGCAGTATTTT.

The CDR3 loop is CAAAWGNTIYF. For the CDR3, the DNA is TGTGCGGCGGCTTGGGGAAACACCATATATTTT. The chain couples TRBV6-5 to TRBJ1-3; no clear D gene. The germline CDR1 and CDR2 sequences are MNHEY and SVGAGI. The CDR3 runs 11 residues.

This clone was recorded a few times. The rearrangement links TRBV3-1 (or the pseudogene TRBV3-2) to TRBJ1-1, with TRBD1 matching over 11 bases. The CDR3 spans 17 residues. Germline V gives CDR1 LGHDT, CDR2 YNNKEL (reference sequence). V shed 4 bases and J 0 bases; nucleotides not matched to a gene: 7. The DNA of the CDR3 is TGTGCCAGCAGCCTCTCGGGACAGGGGGTTATGAACACTGAAGCTTTCTTT. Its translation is CASSLSGQGVMNTEAFF.

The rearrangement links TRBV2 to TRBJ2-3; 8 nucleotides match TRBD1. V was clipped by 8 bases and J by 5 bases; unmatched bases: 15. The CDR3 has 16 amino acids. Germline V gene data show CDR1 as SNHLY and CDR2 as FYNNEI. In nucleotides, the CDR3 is TGTGCCAGCTCTAAATCGGACAGGGCTCGCGAAGATACGCAGTATTTT. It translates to CASSKSDRAREDTQYF.

The CDR3, as DNA: TGTGCCAGCAGCTTGGTCGGGAGTTCCTACGAGCAGTACTTC. Its translation: CASSLVGSSYEQYF. The chain is built from TRBV5-4 and TRBJ2-7, with D maybe TRBD2 (6 bases). The length of the CDR3 is 14 residues. Between the trimmed V and J ends, which lost 0 bases and 1 base, there was a span of 8 bases. The germline CDR1 and CDR2 sequences are SGHNT and YYREEE (reference sequence).

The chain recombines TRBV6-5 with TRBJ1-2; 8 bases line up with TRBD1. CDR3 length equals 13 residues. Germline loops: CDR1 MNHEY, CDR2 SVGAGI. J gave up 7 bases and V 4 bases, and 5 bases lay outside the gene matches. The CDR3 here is CASSSRGLGGYTF. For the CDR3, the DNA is TGTGCCAGCAGTTCCAGGGGGCTGGGTGGCTACACCTTC.

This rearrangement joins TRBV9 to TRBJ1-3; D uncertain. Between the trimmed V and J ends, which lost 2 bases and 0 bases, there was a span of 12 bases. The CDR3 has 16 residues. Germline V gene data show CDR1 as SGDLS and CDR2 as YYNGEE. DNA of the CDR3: TGTGCCAGCAGCGTCTTCAGGAAATACTCTGGAAACACCATATATTTT. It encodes CASSVFRKYSGNTIYF. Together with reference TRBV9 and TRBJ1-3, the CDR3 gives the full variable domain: DSGVTQTPKHLITATGQRVTLRCSPRSGDLSVYWYQQSLDQGLQFLIQYYNGEERAKGNILERFSAQQFPDLHSELNLSSLELGDSALYFCASSVFRKYSGNTIYFGEGSWLTVV.

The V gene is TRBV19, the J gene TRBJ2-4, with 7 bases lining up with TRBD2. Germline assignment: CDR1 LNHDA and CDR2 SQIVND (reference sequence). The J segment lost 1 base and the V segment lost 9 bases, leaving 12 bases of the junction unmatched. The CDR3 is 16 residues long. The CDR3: CASGEGPGLAKNIQYF. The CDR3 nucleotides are TGTGCCAGCGGGGAGGGACCGGGTTTGGCCAAAAACATTCAGTACTTC.

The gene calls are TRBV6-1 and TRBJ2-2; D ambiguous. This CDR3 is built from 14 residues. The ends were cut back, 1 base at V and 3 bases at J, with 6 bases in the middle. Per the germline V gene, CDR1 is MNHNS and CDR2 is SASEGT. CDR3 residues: CASSEVEYTGELFF. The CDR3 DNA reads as TGTGCCAGCAGTGAAGTAGAATACACCGGGGAGCTGTTTTTT.

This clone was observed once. CDR3 residues: CASTQRRHTGELFF. CDR3 DNA: TGTGCCAGCACCCAGAGGCGACACACCGGGGAGCTGTTTTTT. The rearrangement joins TRBV7-9 to TRBJ2-2; D is uncertain. The CDR3 has 14 residues. Trimming pared 7 bases from V and 3 bases from J, leaving 12 bases between. The germline V gene has CDR1 SEHNR and CDR2 FQNEAQ (reference sequence).

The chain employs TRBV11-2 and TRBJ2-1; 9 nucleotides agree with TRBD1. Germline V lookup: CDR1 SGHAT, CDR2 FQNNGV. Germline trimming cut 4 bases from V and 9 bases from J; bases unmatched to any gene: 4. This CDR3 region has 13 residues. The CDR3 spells CASSSRQGGEQFF. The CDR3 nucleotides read TGTGCCAGCAGCTCCCGACAGGGGGGTGAGCAGTTCTTC.

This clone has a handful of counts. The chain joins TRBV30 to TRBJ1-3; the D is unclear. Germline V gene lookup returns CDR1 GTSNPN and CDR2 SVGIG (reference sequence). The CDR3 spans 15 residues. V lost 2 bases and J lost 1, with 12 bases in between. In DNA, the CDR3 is TGTGCCTGGAGTCTCCGCTCGGGATCTGGAAACACCATATATTTT. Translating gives CAWSLRSGSGNTIYF.

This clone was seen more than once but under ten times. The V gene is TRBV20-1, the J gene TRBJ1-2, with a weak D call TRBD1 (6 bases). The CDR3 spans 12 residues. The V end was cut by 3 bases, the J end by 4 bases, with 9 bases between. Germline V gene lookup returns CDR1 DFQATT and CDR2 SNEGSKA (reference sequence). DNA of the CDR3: TGCAGTGCTAGTCGGGGGGCCTATGGCTACACCTTC. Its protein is CSASRGAYGYTF.

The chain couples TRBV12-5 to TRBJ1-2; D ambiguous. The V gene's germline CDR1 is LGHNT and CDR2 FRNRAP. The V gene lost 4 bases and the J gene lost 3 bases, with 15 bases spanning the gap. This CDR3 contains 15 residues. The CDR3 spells CASGSPGPSHYGYTF. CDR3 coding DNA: TGTGCTAGTGGTTCCCCTGGGCCGAGTCACTATGGCTACACCTTC.

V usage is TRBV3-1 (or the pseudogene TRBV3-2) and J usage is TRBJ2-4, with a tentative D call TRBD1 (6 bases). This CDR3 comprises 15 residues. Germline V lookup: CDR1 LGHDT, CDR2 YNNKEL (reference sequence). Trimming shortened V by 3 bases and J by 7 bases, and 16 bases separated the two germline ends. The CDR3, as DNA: TGTGCCAGCAGCCATGCCTCGGGGCAGGGGAACATTCAGTACTTC. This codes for CASSHASGQGNIQYF.

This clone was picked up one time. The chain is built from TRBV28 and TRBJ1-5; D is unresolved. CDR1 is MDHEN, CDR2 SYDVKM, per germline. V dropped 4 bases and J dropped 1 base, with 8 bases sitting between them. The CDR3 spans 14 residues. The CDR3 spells CASSSGGSNQPQHF. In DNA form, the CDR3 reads TGTGCCAGCAGTTCAGGAGGGAGCAATCAGCCCCAGCATTTT.

The CDR3 spells CASSSGQYSNQPQHF. The CDR3 DNA reads TGTGCCAGCAGCTCCGGACAGTATAGCAATCAGCCCCAGCATTTT. The J gene is TRBJ1-5, the V gene TRBV5-8, with TRBD1 as a possible D gene (6 bases). The germline V gene encodes CDR1 SGHTS and CDR2 YDEGEE. CDR3 length: 15 amino acids. Deletions cut 3 bases from V and 0 bases from J, with 10 bases between. Full variable domain (missing parts from reference TRBV5-8 and TRBJ1-5): EAGVTQSPTHLIKTRGQQATLRCSPISGHTSVYWYQQALGLGLQFLLWYDEGEERNRGNFPPRFSGRQFPNYSSELNVNALELEDSALYLCASSSGQYSNQPQHFGDGTRLSIL.

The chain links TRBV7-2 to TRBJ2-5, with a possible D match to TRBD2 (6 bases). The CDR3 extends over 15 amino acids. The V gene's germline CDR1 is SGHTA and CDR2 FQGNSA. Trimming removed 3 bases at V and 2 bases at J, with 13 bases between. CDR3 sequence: CASSFQGLAQETQYF. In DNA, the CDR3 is TGTGCCAGCAGCTTTCAGGGACTGGCTCAAGAGACCCAGTACTTC.

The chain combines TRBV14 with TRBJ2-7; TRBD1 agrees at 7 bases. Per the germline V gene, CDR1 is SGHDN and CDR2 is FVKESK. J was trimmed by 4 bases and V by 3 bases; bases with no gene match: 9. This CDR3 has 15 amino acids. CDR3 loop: CASSHNRDRDYEQYF. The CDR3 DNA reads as TGTGCCAGCAGCCATAACCGGGACAGAGATTACGAGCAGTACTTC.

CDR3 DNA sequence: TGCAGTACTGGAGACTTTTACGAGCAGTACTTC. Its translation: CSTGDFYEQYF. The chain recombines TRBV20-1 with TRBJ2-7; D gene ambiguous. The length of the CDR3 is 11 residues. Germline values: CDR1 DFQATT, CDR2 SNEGSKA (reference sequence). V lost 8 bases and J 4 bases, leaving 12 bases between the germline ends.